One and the same sample provided the 11 T cell receptor beta chains below, sequenced in a study of shared clonotypes between healthy human individuals. Produced via immunoSEQ multiplex PCR; TCRdb's table is partial and in-frame only. The sample consists of more than 400,000 clones, around 96% of them appearing once. The sequenced sample was naive CD4+ T cells sorted from blood. Subset given: CD45RA+ positively selected. The receptors were gathered from a young woman in good health.

The chain has TRBV4-1 and TRBJ2-2; possible D gene TRBD2, 6 bases. CDR3 length: 14 amino acids. In germline, CDR1 is MGHRA, CDR2 YSYEKL. V was clipped by 3 bases and J by 8 bases, with 13 bases between them. The CDR3 is CASSQSGGFGELFF. The CDR3 DNA reads TGCGCCAGCAGCCAGTCCGGGGGTTTTGGGGAGCTGTTTTTT.

The J gene is TRBJ2-6, the V gene TRBV10-2; TRBD1 might be the D (5 bases). Germline lookup yields CDR1 WSHSY and CDR2 SAAADI. The length of the CDR3 is 15 residues. Trimming removed 5 bases at V and 0 bases at J, with 8 bases between. This CDR3 reads CASSFDSSGANVLTF. CDR3 DNA: TGCGCCAGCAGTTTTGACAGCTCTGGGGCCAACGTCCTGACTTTC.

The chain couples TRBV14 to TRBJ2-5; D is uncertain. Germline V CDR1 and CDR2: SGHDN, FVKESK. V lost 5 bases and J lost 0, with 7 bases in between. The CDR3 contains 13 residues. As DNA, the CDR3 is TGTGCCAGCAGCTTAAGGTACCAAGAGACCCAGTACTTC. Amino acid sequence: CASSLRYQETQYF. The variable domain in full, completed from reference TRBV14 and TRBJ2-5, reads EAGVTQFPSHSVIEKGQTVTLRCDPISGHDNLYWYRRVMGKEIKFLLHFVKESKQDESGMPNNRFLAERTGGTYSTLKVQPAELEDSGVYFCASSLRYQETQYFGPGTRLLVL.

This rearrangement joins TRBV19 to TRBJ1-2, with unresolved D. The germline V and J ends were trimmed by 3 bases and 2 bases, with 16 bases remaining between them. The CDR3 has 16 amino acids. Per germline, CDR1 LNHDA and CDR2 SQIVND (reference sequence). The CDR3 is CASSIYGLTWNYGYTF. In DNA form, the CDR3 reads TGTGCCAGTAGTATCTACGGTTTAACTTGGAACTATGGCTACACCTTC. The whole variable domain, filled in from reference TRBV19 and TRBJ1-2, reads DGGITQSPKYLFRKEGQNVTLSCEQNLNHDAMYWYRQDPGQGLRLIYYSQIVNDFQKGDIAEGYSVSREKKESFPLTVTSAQKNPTAFYLCASSIYGLTWNYGYTFGSGTRLTVV.

In its sample, this clone was seen once. The V and J genes are TRBV4-1 and TRBJ1-1; 8 bases are shared with TRBD1. The CDR3 is 15 amino acids. Per germline, CDR1 MGHRA and CDR2 YSYEKL. Trimming removed 1 base from V and 0 bases from J; junction bases left unmatched: 1. The CDR3 DNA follows: TGCGCCAGCAGCCAAGCGGGACAGGTGAACACTGAAGCTTTCTTT. This sequence encodes CASSQAGQVNTEAFF.

This chain links TRBV2 with TRBJ2-7; possible D gene TRBD1, 6 bases. The CDR3 spans 14 residues. In germline, CDR1 is SNHLY, CDR2 FYNNEI. V was trimmed by 4 bases and J by 6 bases, leaving 16 bases between them. The CDR3 bases are TGTGCCAGCAGTGGGGGGCGCGGTTTTTCCGAGCAGTACTTC. Translated: CASSGGRGFSEQYF.

V usage is TRBV28 and J usage is TRBJ2-2; TRBD2 matches 8 bases. The CDR3 is 16 amino acids. Per germline, CDR1 MDHEN and CDR2 SYDVKM. Losses at the gene ends were 4 bases for V and 3 bases for J; bases not matched to a gene: 7. CDR3 sequence (DNA): TGTGCCAGCAGTTCGGGGGGGATCCCGGACACCGGGGAGCTGTTTTTT. It specifies CASSSGGIPDTGELFF.

The rearrangement uses TRBV5-4 and TRBJ2-5, with 9 bases aligning to TRBD2. This CDR3 comprises 15 residues. Trimming removed 0 bases from V and 5 bases from J; junction bases left unmatched: 5. The germline V gene has CDR1 SGHNT and CDR2 YYREEE (reference sequence). CDR3 residues: CASSLGSAGGETQYF. CDR3 nucleotides: TGTGCCAGCAGCTTGGGTTCCGCGGGGGGGGAGACCCAGTACTTC.

This clone occurred once. The rearrangement joins TRBV30 to TRBJ2-1; D is perhaps TRBD1 (6 bases). This CDR3 is built from 16 residues. Germline CDR1 GTSNPN, CDR2 SVGIG (reference sequence). V lost 8 bases and J 0 bases, leaving 20 bases between the germline ends. The CDR3 here is CARPVSNRVSYNEQFF. The CDR3 nucleotides read TGTGCCCGCCCAGTGTCGAACAGGGTCTCCTACAATGAGCAGTTCTTC. The whole variable domain, remainder taken from reference TRBV30 and TRBJ2-1, is SQTIHQWPATLVQPVGSPLSLECTVEGTSNPNLYWYRQAAGRGLQLLFYSVGIGQISSEVPQNLSASRPQDRQFILSSKKLLLSDSGFYLCARPVSNRVSYNEQFFGPGTRLTVL.

Details on this clone: Within the sample, other DNA sequences also encode this same CDR3. The J gene is TRBJ2-7, the V gene TRBV10-2, with 10 bases fitting TRBD2. Germline-derived CDR1 and CDR2 are WSHSY and SAAADI. The CDR3 loop spans 14 amino acids. J was trimmed by 0 bases and V by 5 bases; bases with no gene match: 1. CDR3 protein: CASSPSGSSYEQYF. The CDR3 DNA reads TGCGCCAGCAGTCCTAGCGGGAGCTCCTACGAGCAGTACTTC.

The chain is built from TRBV19 and TRBJ2-2, with 7 nucleotides matching TRBD1. The germline V gene encodes CDR1 LNHDA and CDR2 SQIVND (reference sequence). The junction had 6 bases not matched to a gene; V was cut back by 6 bases and J by 2 bases. CDR3 length: 15 amino acids. The CDR3 nucleotides read TGTGCCAGTAGGATCGGGACAGTCAACACCGGGGAGCTGTTTTTT. It is translated as CASRIGTVNTGELFF.